These 5 T cell receptor beta chains originate from one sample sequenced in a study of shared clonotypes between healthy human individuals. Naivety among CD8 cells was defined by CD45RO negativity and positive CCR7 selection, thereby excluding terminally differentiated effector memory CD45RA+ cells. This table comes from immunoSEQ multiplex PCR, and its TCRdb copy is limited to in-frame clones, with some not included. The sample contains approximately 2,200,000 clones, under 95% of which appear only once. Sequenced sample: naive CD8+ T cells from PBMCs. The receptors derive from a man aged 18 to 35 in good health. Some clones in this sample may be carry-over from other donors' samples.

The V gene is TRBV19, the J gene TRBJ1-1; 8 bases are shared with TRBD1. CDR1 is LNHDA, CDR2 SQIVND, per germline (reference sequence). The CDR3 has 15 amino acids. V lost 3 bases, J lost 9 bases, and 12 bases stayed unmatched. The CDR3 DNA follows: TGTGCCAGTAGTATTATTCCAGGGGGCCTCTCTAAAGCTTTCTTT. It codes for CASSIIPGGLSKAFF.

V usage is TRBV9 and J usage is TRBJ1-4; tentative D call: TRBD1 (6 bases). V was cut by 0 bases and J by 4 bases, with 10 bases left in between. The CDR3 runs 15 residues. Germline V gene sequence: CDR1 SGDLS, CDR2 YYNGEE. The CDR3 sequence: CASSVEGGVNEKLFF. In DNA, the CDR3 is TGTGCCAGCAGCGTAGAGGGGGGTGTTAATGAAAAACTGTTTTTT.

About this clone itself: Other DNA sequences in this specimen translate into the identical CDR3. The chain joins TRBV27 to TRBJ1-1; D perhaps matches TRBD1 (5 bases). This CDR3 is 13 amino acids long. Germline values: CDR1 MNHEY, CDR2 SMNVEV (reference sequence). V shed 6 bases and J shed 2 bases, with 10 bases lying between them. CDR3 loop: CASRPGPNTEAFF. The CDR3 coding sequence is TGTGCCAGCAGACCGGGGCCCAACACTGAAGCTTTCTTT.

The gene calls are TRBV7-8 and TRBJ1-1; TRBD1 agrees at 8 bases. V was pared by 4 bases and J by 3 bases, with 7 bases of the junction left unmatched. Germline values: CDR1 SGHVS, CDR2 FQNEAQ. The CDR3 spans 15 residues. CDR3 DNA sequence: TGTGCCAGCAGCTCCCGGACAGGGCTTCACACTGAAGCTTTCTTT. Translation: CASSSRTGLHTEAFF.

The chain recombines TRBV10-1 with TRBJ2-1; D may be TRBD1 (5 bases). V was pared by 6 bases and J by 10 bases, with 13 bases between. The CDR3 has 12 residues. CDR1 is WNHNN and CDR2 is SYGVQD in the germline V gene (reference sequence). The CDR3 is CASRGSGWEQFF. The CDR3 region has the DNA TGCGCCAGCAGGGGATCAGGGTGGGAGCAGTTCTTC.